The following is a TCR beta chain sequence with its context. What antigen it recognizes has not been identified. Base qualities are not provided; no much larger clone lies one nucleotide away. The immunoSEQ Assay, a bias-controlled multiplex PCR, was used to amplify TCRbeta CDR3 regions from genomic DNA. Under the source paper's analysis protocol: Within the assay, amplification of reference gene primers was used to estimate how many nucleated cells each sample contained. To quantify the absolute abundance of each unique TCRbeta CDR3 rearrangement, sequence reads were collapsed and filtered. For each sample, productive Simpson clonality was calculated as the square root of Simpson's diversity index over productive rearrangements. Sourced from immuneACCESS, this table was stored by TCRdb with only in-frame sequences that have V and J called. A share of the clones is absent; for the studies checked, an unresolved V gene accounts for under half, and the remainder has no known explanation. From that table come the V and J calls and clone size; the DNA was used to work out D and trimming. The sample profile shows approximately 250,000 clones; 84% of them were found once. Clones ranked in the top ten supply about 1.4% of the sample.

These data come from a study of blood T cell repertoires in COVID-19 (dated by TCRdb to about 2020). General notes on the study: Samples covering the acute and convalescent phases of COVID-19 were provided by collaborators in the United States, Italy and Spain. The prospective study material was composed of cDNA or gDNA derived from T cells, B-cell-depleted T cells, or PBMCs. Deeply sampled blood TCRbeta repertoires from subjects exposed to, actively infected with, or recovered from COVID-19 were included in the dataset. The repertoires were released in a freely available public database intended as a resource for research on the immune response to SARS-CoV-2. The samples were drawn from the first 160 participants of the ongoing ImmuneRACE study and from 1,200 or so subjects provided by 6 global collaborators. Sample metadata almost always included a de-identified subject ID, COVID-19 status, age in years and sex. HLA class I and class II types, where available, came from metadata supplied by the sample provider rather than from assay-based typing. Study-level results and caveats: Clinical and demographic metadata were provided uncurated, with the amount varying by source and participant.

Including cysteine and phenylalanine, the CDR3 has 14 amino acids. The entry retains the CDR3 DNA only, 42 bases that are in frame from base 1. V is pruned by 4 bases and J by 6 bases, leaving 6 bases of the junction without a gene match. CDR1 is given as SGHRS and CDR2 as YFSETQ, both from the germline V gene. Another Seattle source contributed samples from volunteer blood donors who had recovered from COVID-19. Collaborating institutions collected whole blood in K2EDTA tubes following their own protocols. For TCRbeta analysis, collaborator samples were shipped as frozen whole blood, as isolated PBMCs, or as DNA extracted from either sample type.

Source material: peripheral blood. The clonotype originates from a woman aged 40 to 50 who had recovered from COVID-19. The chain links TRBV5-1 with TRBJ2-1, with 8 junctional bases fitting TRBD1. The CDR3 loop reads CASSLGQEINEQFF. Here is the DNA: TGCGCCAGCAGCCTGGGACAGGAGATCAATGAGCAGTTCTTC.